Detailed here is one T cell receptor beta chain. Original processing notes: Estimates of nucleated cell counts were drawn from the amplification of reference gene primers. Here immunoSEQ multiplex PCR was the method, and the copy in TCRdb shows in-frame clones only, minus some. V and J calls plus clone size are reproduced from that table; the DNA served to infer D and trimming. Among tens of thousands of clones listed, around 83% were seen once. These data are taken from a study of blood T cell repertoires in COVID-19. On the study more broadly: The samples span acute and convalescent COVID-19 from the United States, Italy and Spain. The analysed material was cDNA or gDNA that came from T cells, B-cell-depleted T cells, or PBMCs.

Trimming stripped 7 bases from V and 0 bases from J, with 13 bases between. CDR1 and CDR2 (germline): SNHLY, FYNNEI. This CDR3 is 15 amino acids long. The clonotype originates from a woman of 80 years or more with acute or convalescent COVID-19. The chain is built from TRBV2 and TRBJ1-5; maybe TRBD1 (5 bases). Material for sequencing was peripheral blood. The CDR3 loop is CASNGHPYSNQPQHF. Written as DNA, the CDR3 is TGTGCCAGCAATGGACACCCGTATAGCAATCAGCCCCAGCATTTT.